The rows below give T cell receptor beta chains drawn from one sample of a study of neurological immune-mediated disorders. TCRdb called the 5' RACE reads again in MiXCR, with one record for every CDR3 protein. This sample has roughly 70,000 distinct CDR3 sequences; 5.2% occur once, and the top ten carry approximately 2.6%. Sequencing was performed on PBMCs. The source is a woman aged 25 to 45 with multiple sclerosis. CDR3s include the opening cysteine and the closing phenylalanine or tryptophan. A D gene is named only where the DNA matches it firmly. Expanded clones get a size class; other rows say once, few or many, or leave the size out.

j_call	v_call	clone_size	d_call	cdr3_length	cdr3_aa
TRBJ2-1	TRBV20-1	many	TRBD2	16	CSAFLIAGGPYNEQFF
TRBJ1-6	TRBV7-9	-	-	13	CASSPTVPSPLNF
TRBJ1-5	TRBV20-1	many	-	12	CSARQVNQPQHF
TRBJ2-3	TRBV7-2	many	TRBD2	15	CASSQTSGGTDTQYF
TRBJ2-3	TRBV12-3/TRBV12-4	many	-	14	CASNLPDPTDTQYF
TRBJ2-7	TRBV3-1	-	TRBD2	11	CASRGRDEQYF
TRBJ1-4	TRBV20-1	many	-	12	CSARDREEKLFF
TRBJ1-2	TRBV12-3/TRBV12-4	few	-	12	CASFGRNYGYTF
TRBJ1-1	TRBV20-1	many	TRBD1	16	CSARAPPGQRGTEAFF
TRBJ2-3	TRBV5-1	many	-	15	CASSLEPSITDTQYF
TRBJ1-3	TRBV2	-	-	16	CASRPRGADSGNTIYF
TRBJ1-2	TRBV7-2	many	TRBD1	13	CASSPDRNYGYTF
TRBJ2-3	TRBV7-9	many	-	16	CASSHRPGVLGDTQYF
TRBJ1-1	TRBV7-2	many	TRBD1	14	CASSFRGGNTEAFF
TRBJ1-2	TRBV29-1	many	-	11	CSVRTANGYTF
TRBJ2-1	TRBV28	many	-	14	CASRKRRENNEQFF
TRBJ2-1	TRBV5-1	many	TRBD1	18	CASSVSTGTGPRGNEQFF